Presented here are 22 T cell receptor beta chains from one specimen sequenced in a study of blood T cell repertoires in COVID-19. Using immunoSEQ multiplex PCR, the repertoire was profiled, and TCRdb retains in-frame clones only, with some absent. The table records about 120,000 clones, under 90% of them present only once. Sequenced material: peripheral blood. Receptor source: a woman in her seventies with acute or convalescent COVID-19.

The genes are TRBV6-5 and TRBJ1-1, with 9 bases that match TRBD1. Germline V gene data show CDR1 as MNHEY and CDR2 as SVGAGI. The CDR3 runs 13 residues. V lost 6 bases, J lost 4 bases, and 3 bases stayed unmatched. CDR3 coding DNA: TGTGCCAGCAGGGGACAGGGCGGCACTGAAGCTTTCTTT. Residues: CASRGQGGTEAFF.

The V and J genes are TRBV7-3 and TRBJ2-1, with 10 bases lining up with TRBD2. The germline V gene has CDR1 SGHTA and CDR2 FQGTGA. After removal of 4 bases from V and 5 bases from J, the junction contained 8 bases not matched to a gene. This CDR3 is 16 amino acids long. The DNA for the CDR3 is TGTGCCAGCAGCTCCCCCCGGACTAGCGGAAACAATGAGCAGTTCTTC. Protein sequence: CASSSPRTSGNNEQFF.

Worth noting for this clone: Its ends do not fully match the called genes, so a read error is possible. The rearrangement links TRBV3-1 (or the pseudogene TRBV3-2) to TRBJ2-5, with 7 bases identical to TRBD2. The CDR3 sequence is 16 residues long. Germline-derived CDR1 and CDR2 are LGHDT and YNNKEL (reference sequence). In DNA form, the CDR3 reads TGTGCCAGCAGCCAAGATGGGCTAGCGGTCCCAAACTACCCGGACTTC. Amino acids: CASSQDGLAVPNYPDF.

The rearrangement uses TRBV7-2 and TRBJ2-1, with D perhaps TRBD1 (5 bases). Deletions cut 3 bases from V and 7 bases from J, with 10 bases between. This CDR3 has 13 amino acids. Per germline, CDR1 SGHTA and CDR2 FQGNSA. DNA for the CDR3: TGTGCCAGCAGCTTGGGGCGAGTGAATGAGCAGTTCTTC. Translation: CASSLGRVNEQFF.

The chain joins TRBV12-3 or TRBV12-4 to TRBJ1-1; no firm D call. The CDR3 covers 12 residues. Trimming left V 5 bases short and J 11 bases short, with 15 bases between. This chain's CDR3 is CASSRTYSGAFF. The CDR3 DNA is TGTGCCAGCAGTCGGACTTATTCGGGGGCTTTCTTT.

The chain couples TRBV9 to TRBJ2-2; 12 bases line up with TRBD2. CDR1 and CDR2 from the germline V gene are SGDLS and YYNGEE. J gave up 1 base and V 4 bases, and 2 bases lay outside the gene matches. The CDR3 contains 16 residues. The CDR3 region is CASSPLAGGNTGELFF. The CDR3 DNA follows: TGTGCCAGCAGCCCACTAGCGGGGGGGAACACCGGGGAGCTGTTTTTT.

The V call is TRBV4-3, the J call TRBJ2-2; D call uncertain. Between the trimmed V and J ends, which lost 0 bases and 6 bases, there was a span of 8 bases. This CDR3 has 14 residues. Germline-derived CDR1 and CDR2 are LGHNA and YSLEER. CDR3 DNA: TGCGCCAGCAGCCAAGATTTCCGGGCCGGGGAGCTGTTTTTT. Protein: CASSQDFRAGELFF.

CDR3 nucleotides: TGCGCCAGCAGCCAAGATATTACAGCAGGCTTGATCGGCCGGAACACCTTC. Protein product: CASSQDITAGLIGRNTF. This sequence joins TRBV4-1 and TRBJ1-2, with D hard to call. V lost 0 bases and J 12 bases, leaving 26 bases between the germline ends. In germline, CDR1 is MGHRA, CDR2 YSYEKL. The CDR3 contains 17 residues.

With respect to this clone: The DNA is omitted, as the CDR3 cannot be located on it reliably, and the CDR3 follows TCRdb's listing. The chain combines TRBV6-1 with TRBJ1-4; the D segment call TRBD1 is taken from the table without a DNA check. The CDR3 has 16 amino acids, counting both end residues. Germline CDR1 and CDR2: MNHNS and SASEGT. This CDR3 is CASSEALWGQGASMFF.

This rearrangement joins TRBV6-5 to TRBJ1-1; TRBD1 agrees at 8 bases. The germline V gene has CDR1 MNHEY and CDR2 SVGAGI. CDR3 length: 12 residues. Trimming cost V 11 bases and J 5 bases; bases outside gene matches: 7. CDR3 in amino acids: CAGKTGETEAFF. CDR3 nucleotides: TGTGCCGGCAAGACAGGGGAAACTGAAGCTTTCTTT.

CDR3 region: CASNLGSYNSPLHF. The DNA for the CDR3 is TGTGCCAGCAATCTAGGCTCCTATAATTCACCCCTCCACTTT. The V gene is TRBV14, the J gene TRBJ1-6, with D unresolved. The V end was cut by 7 bases, the J end by 0 bases, with 7 bases between. Germline V gives CDR1 SGHDN, CDR2 FVKESK. CDR3 size: 14 residues.

V gene TRBV2 combines with J gene TRBJ1-2; 7 bases fit TRBD1. The CDR3 contains 15 residues. V lost 8 bases to trimming and J lost 0 bases; unmatched junction nucleotides: 9. The germline V gene has CDR1 SNHLY and CDR2 FYNNEI. The CDR3 spells CASGSGTGANYGYTF. The CDR3 coding sequence is TGTGCCAGCGGTTCGGGAACAGGGGCTAACTATGGCTACACCTTC.

This clone has only one observation. The chain carries TRBV5-1 and TRBJ2-1; 11 bases agree with TRBD2. V lost 5 bases to trimming and J lost 4 bases; unmatched junction nucleotides: 5. The CDR3 is 15 residues long. Germline loops: CDR1 SGHRS, CDR2 YFSETQ. CDR3 in amino acids: CASRLAGGLYNEQFF. The DNA for the CDR3 is TGCGCCAGCAGGCTAGCGGGGGGCCTTTACAATGAGCAGTTCTTC.

This clone has a single count. The J gene is TRBJ1-5, the V gene TRBV6-5; maybe TRBD1 (5 bases). Germline V lookup: CDR1 MNHEY, CDR2 SVGAGI. The CDR3 contains 14 residues. The V and J ends lost 6 bases and 7 bases respectively, with 16 bases between them. The CDR3 protein is CASRPTASRQPQHF. CDR3 coding DNA: TGTGCCAGCAGACCGACAGCATCGAGGCAGCCCCAGCATTTT.

This clone was seen only a few times. The chain carries TRBV2 and TRBJ1-1, with 9 positions matching TRBD1. The germline V gene has CDR1 SNHLY and CDR2 FYNNEI. CDR3 size: 14 residues. The J segment lost 1 base and the V segment lost 6 bases, leaving 3 bases of the junction unmatched. DNA of the CDR3: TGTGCCAGCAGAAAACAGGGGGCGAACACTGAAGCTTTCTTT. Its protein is CASRKQGANTEAFF.

As DNA, the CDR3 is TGTGCCAGCAGCCAAGATATTGTCCCAGACTATGGCTACACCTTC. Translated, it gives CASSQDIVPDYGYTF. V usage is TRBV4-2 and J usage is TRBJ1-2; D gene uncertain. The CDR3 runs to 15 residues. V shed 0 bases and J shed 3 bases, with 11 bases lying between them. Germline CDR1 is LGHNA and CDR2 is YNFKEQ.

This clone was picked up one time. The chain couples TRBV9 to TRBJ1-2; no firm D call. V lost 1 base to trimming and J lost 1 base, with 8 bases between them. Germline V gene lookup returns CDR1 SGDLS and CDR2 YYNGEE. The CDR3 loop spans 14 amino acids. The DNA for the CDR3 is TGTGCCAGCAGCGTAACAACAGATAACTATGGCTACACCTTC. Its protein product is CASSVTTDNYGYTF.

The CDR3 is CASSLRRGAEQYF. Written as DNA, the CDR3 is TGTGCCAGCAGTCTCCGCAGGGGGGCCGAGCAGTACTTC. The chain joins TRBV6-4 to TRBJ2-7, with D possibly TRBD1 on 7 matching bases. The germline gives CDR1 MRHNA, CDR2 SNTAGT. Trimming took 5 bases from V and 6 from J, leaving 14 bases between them. The CDR3 length is 13 residues.

The V gene is TRBV6-2 or TRBV6-3, the J gene TRBJ1-5; 7 positions agree with TRBD1. This CDR3 region has 13 residues. The V gene end was trimmed by 5 bases and the J gene end by 4 bases; junction bases not matched to a gene: 2. Per germline, CDR1 MNHEY and CDR2 SVGEGT. CDR3 residues: CASSPTGNQPQHF. The DNA of the CDR3 is TGTGCCAGCAGTCCGACAGGGAATCAGCCCCAGCATTTT.

This clone was detected only once. The chain joins TRBV6-2 or TRBV6-3 to TRBJ2-6; TRBD2 is a possible D gene (6 bases). V was clipped by 6 bases and J by 4 bases, with 19 bases between them. Germline-derived CDR1 and CDR2 are MNHEY and SVGEGT. The CDR3 length is 17 residues. In DNA, the CDR3 is TGTGCCAGCAGCTCGGGAGTAGGGCTATCAGGGGCCAACGTCCTGACTTTC. Translated: CASSSGVGLSGANVLTF.

The chain combines TRBV10-2 with TRBJ1-2; 11 nucleotides agree with TRBD1. With V trimmed by 8 bases and J by 6 bases, 2 bases remained unmatched. The CDR3 contains 12 residues. Germline values: CDR1 WSHSY, CDR2 SAAADI. The CDR3 here is CASGQGAHGYTF. CDR3 DNA: TGCGCCAGCGGACAGGGGGCGCATGGCTACACCTTC.

The V call is TRBV5-1, the J call TRBJ2-3; 7 bases are a match to TRBD1. This CDR3 has 17 residues. V lost 0 bases and J lost 0; bases outside the gene matches: 7. CDR1 and CDR2 from the germline V gene are SGHRS and YFSETQ. This chain's CDR3 is CASSLVRDSSSTDTQYF. The CDR3 DNA reads as TGCGCCAGCAGCTTGGTACGGGACAGCTCTAGCACAGATACGCAGTATTTT.